A selection of T cell receptor beta chains follows, all from one sample in a study of blood T cell repertoires in COVID-19. Profiled with immunoSEQ multiplex PCR; TCRdb holds only in-frame clones, not every one. The profile covers roughly 430,000 clones, with 88% appearing a single time and approximately 2.1% taken by the ten largest. Specimen: PBMCs or T cells enriched from blood (not recorded which). The receptors stem from a woman aged 40-49 years with acute COVID-19. Both conserved end residues are part of each CDR3. Each record gives: J gene, V gene, CDR3 length, CDR3 protein.

j_call: TRBJ2-5
v_call: TRBV30
cdr3_length: 14
cdr3_aa: CAWSHWTKQETQYF

j_call: TRBJ2-7
v_call: TRBV4-1
cdr3_length: 15
cdr3_aa: CASSFRDRDSYEQYF

j_call: TRBJ2-7
v_call: TRBV11-2
cdr3_length: 12
cdr3_aa: CASSSSTYEQYF

j_call: TRBJ2-2
v_call: TRBV18
cdr3_length: 15
cdr3_aa: CASSPQGVNTGELFF

j_call: TRBJ2-7
v_call: TRBV2
cdr3_length: 14
cdr3_aa: CASSEAQGSYEQYF

j_call: TRBJ1-4
v_call: TRBV3-1/TRBV3-2
cdr3_length: 16
cdr3_aa: CASSLGQITTNEKLFF

j_call: TRBJ1-3
v_call: TRBV3-1/TRBV3-2
cdr3_length: 13
cdr3_aa: CASSSGPGGTIYF

j_call: TRBJ2-2
v_call: TRBV5-1
cdr3_length: 15
cdr3_aa: CASSAEGGNTGELFF

j_call: TRBJ1-1
v_call: TRBV20-1
cdr3_length: 13
cdr3_aa: CSASVGGATEAFF

j_call: TRBJ1-2
v_call: TRBV30
cdr3_length: 13
cdr3_aa: CAWSVYGNYGYTF

j_call: TRBJ2-1
v_call: TRBV6-2/TRBV6-3
cdr3_length: 14
cdr3_aa: CASSKGVRGSEQFF

j_call: TRBJ2-5
v_call: TRBV6-5
cdr3_length: 14
cdr3_aa: CASTGGGARETQYF

j_call: TRBJ1-5
v_call: TRBV4-2
cdr3_length: 16
cdr3_aa: CASSQDRTDSNQPQHF

j_call: TRBJ2-3
v_call: TRBV4-1
cdr3_length: 15
cdr3_aa: CASSQLYSSPDTQYF

j_call: TRBJ2-1
v_call: TRBV2
cdr3_length: 15
cdr3_aa: CASSEIGGEVGGQFF

j_call: TRBJ1-1
v_call: TRBV9
cdr3_length: 13
cdr3_aa: CASSPRGGTRAFF

j_call: TRBJ2-2
v_call: TRBV5-1
cdr3_length: 16
cdr3_aa: CASSLWGGGITGELFF